Detailed here is one T cell receptor beta chain. This entry belongs to a study of blood T cell repertoires in COVID-19. Looked up from germline, CDR1 is SGHVS and CDR2 is FNYEAQ. The CDR3 has 14 amino acids. V shed 5 bases, J shed 5 bases, and the junction held 7 bases outside the gene matches. Original analysis: It was from reference gene primer amplification that nucleated cell counts were estimated. Clones were read by immunoSEQ multiplex PCR, and TCRdb kept only the in-frame ones, dropping some. The V and J calls and clone size were taken over from that table, and D and trimming were inferred from the DNA. The data show 300,000 to 450,000 clones, 70% to 85% seen once.

V and J are TRBV7-6 and TRBJ1-1; 8 nucleotides align to TRBD1. Sample: peripheral blood. The sequence was obtained from a human donor with acute or convalescent COVID-19. The donor label of this sample is uncertain. The CDR3 region is CASSPRTGTTEAFF. CDR3 bases: TGTGCCAGCAGCCCACGGACAGGGACGACTGAAGCTTTCTTT.